This T cell receptor (beta chain) was retrieved from a study of cytomegalovirus exposure and HLA in healthy donors. Study conclusions and caveats: For most TCR beta V segments, an earlier analysis put the productive rate at about 87% or about 30% of the time. Certain indistinguishable V segments, among them TRBV6-2 and TRBV6-3, were excluded. Diagnosis of cytomegalovirus status made by the classifier reportedly showed high specificity and sensitivity.

The PCR ran on 60 Vbeta and 13 Jbeta primers. TCRdb keeps only in-frame clones here, not all; method: immunoSEQ multiplex PCR. The table includes about 160,000 clones, 80% detected once. Donors consisted of healthy bone marrow donors. Trimming at V came to 3 bases and at J to 4 bases, leaving 8 bases not matched to a gene. Germline loops: CDR1 PRHDT, CDR2 FYEKMQ (reference sequence). There are 16 residues in the CDR3. This clone was counted once. Its antigen remains unidentified. The sequenced material came from PBMCs. The sequence derives from a woman between 45 and 60 years old in good health and CMV-seronegative. V usage is TRBV13 and J usage is TRBJ2-3; 9 nucleotides match TRBD1. CDR3 region: CASSFLTGGIADTQYF. The CDR3 nucleotides are TGTGCCAGCAGCTTTCTGACAGGGGGTATTGCAGATACGCAGTATTTT.